The clone carrying this T cell receptor (beta chain) was detected a few times. What it binds is unknown. Active moderate-to-severe ophthalmopathy, Clinical Activity Score at least 3, NOSPECS at least 4, under 3 months' duration. Fresh 10 ml peripheral blood yielded PBMCs. From RNA transcripts, TCR beta CDR3 regions were amplified. Using the HTBI primer set, a first-round RT-PCR was run on the TCR CDR3. TCRdb independently ran MiXCR on the multiplex PCR reads; one entry per CDR3 protein. The repertoire consists of roughly 500,000 distinct CDR3 sequences, with about 16% occurring once and the leading ten covering approximately 30%. This entry comes from a study of T cells in Graves' hyperthyroidism and ophthalmopathy. Background on the study: Any treatment followed the collection of peripheral blood at initial diagnosis. Study findings and constraints: Appearing also in blood were most of the thyroid clonotypes expanded above 0.001.

The CDR3 consists of 14 residues. CDR1 and CDR2 from the germline V gene are SGDLS and YYNGEE. V lost 3 bases and J 1 base, leaving 11 bases between the germline ends. What was sequenced was blood. The V gene is TRBV9, the J gene TRBJ2-7, with D unresolved. This TCR was sampled from a woman in her twenties or thirties with Graves' ophthalmopathy. The CDR3 bases are TGTGCCAGCAGCGCGGCCGACATATCCTACGAGCAGTACTTC. Translation: CASSAADISYEQYF.